The T cell receptor beta chain described here comes from a study of T-cell memory formation after mild COVID-19. At the level of the study: For the most part, TCR clusters were specific to one donor.

This clonotype was recorded many times. This CDR3 is built from 14 residues. Germline lookup yields CDR1 SQVTM and CDR2 ANQGSEA. TCRdb recomputed calls from the 5' RACE reads with MiXCR, one row per CDR3 protein. The sample carries about 360,000 distinct CDR3 sequences, roughly 14% recorded once. The sequenced sample was PBMCs or a T cell subset sorted from them (not recorded which). The TCR comes from a man in his late teens or twenties who had mild COVID-19 (a few samples of this study predate the infection). Cell type and time point are not known. This rearrangement joins TRBV29-1 to TRBJ2-3, with a weak D call TRBD1 (6 bases). The CDR3 coding sequence is TGCAGTGGCACCCGGGACATAAGCACAGATACGCAGTATTTT. As protein: CSGTRDISTDTQYF.